The 17 T cell receptor beta chains in this list originate from one sample, sequenced in a study of blood T cell repertoires in COVID-19. TCRdb's table, derived via immunoSEQ multiplex PCR, lists solely in-frame clones and lacks some. The data hold roughly 200,000 clones, with approximately 83% observed a single time. The source material was peripheral blood. These TCRs come from a man over 45 with active or convalescent COVID-19.

This clone was picked up a small number of times. A read error may account for a junction end that differs from germline. The V call is TRBV7-2, the J call TRBJ2-2; 11 nucleotides align to TRBD2. The germline V gene has CDR1 SGHTA and CDR2 FQGNSA. The CDR3 contains 15 residues. The CDR3 region is CASSVAGGPAGELFF. CDR3 DNA sequence: TGTGCCAGCAGCGTAGCGGGGGGGCCGGCCGGGGAGCTGTTTTTT.

J is TRBJ1-6 and V is TRBV6-5; no clear D gene. CDR3 size: 15 residues. The V end lost 2 bases, the J end lost 0 bases, and 5 bases lay between the germline ends. The germline V gene encodes CDR1 MNHEY and CDR2 SVGAGI. The CDR3 loop is CASSYGSSYNSPLHF. CDR3 DNA: TGTGCCAGCAGTTACGGGAGCTCCTATAATTCACCCCTCCACTTT.

V gene TRBV5-5 combines with J gene TRBJ1-5; D might be TRBD1 (5 bases). This CDR3 is built from 15 residues. Looked up from germline, CDR1 is SGHKS and CDR2 is YYEKEE (reference sequence). V gave up 3 bases and J gave up 5 bases, with 15 bases separating them. CDR3 amino acids: CASSSRPEGDQPQHF. The CDR3 region has the DNA TGTGCCAGCAGCTCCCGGCCGGAAGGGGATCAGCCCCAGCATTTT.

This clone has only one observation. This chain uses TRBV7-2 with TRBJ2-3; 8 bases fit TRBD1. The CDR3 is 16 amino acids. Germline V CDR1 and CDR2: SGHTA, FQGNSA. Trimming at V came to 0 bases and at J to 2 bases, leaving 4 bases not matched to a gene. The CDR3 nucleotides read TGTGCCAGCAGCTTAGCCCGGGACAGGTTCACAGATACGCAGTATTTT. As protein: CASSLARDRFTDTQYF.

The rearrangement joins TRBV9 to TRBJ1-6; no definite D call. Trimming stripped 2 bases from V and 3 bases from J, with 6 bases between. The CDR3 is 14 amino acids. The germline CDR1 and CDR2 sequences are SGDLS and YYNGEE. The CDR3 bases are TGTGCCAGCAGCGTGGGCAGCTATAATTCACCCCTCCACTTT. It translates to CASSVGSYNSPLHF.

The J gene is TRBJ2-5, the V gene TRBV9; 8 bases are shared with TRBD1. Per germline, CDR1 SGDLS and CDR2 YYNGEE. The junction had 7 bases not matched to a gene; V was cut back by 4 bases and J by 5 bases. This CDR3 spans 14 amino acids. The CDR3 sequence is CASSPGTGHETQYF. The CDR3 region has the DNA TGTGCCAGCAGCCCCGGGACAGGCCATGAGACCCAGTACTTC.

The chain uses TRBV15 and TRBJ2-4; possible D gene TRBD1, 5 bases. In germline, CDR1 is LNHNV, CDR2 YYDKDF (reference sequence). The CDR3 loop spans 16 amino acids. Trimming took off 0 bases at V and 0 bases at J, with 9 bases between the two ends. The DNA of the CDR3 is TGTGCCACCAGCAGAGATAGGGGCAGAGCCAAAAACATTCAGTACTTC. This sequence encodes CATSRDRGRAKNIQYF.

The rearrangement joins TRBV18 to TRBJ1-5; D is unresolved. Trimming left V 4 bases short and J 0 bases short, with 10 bases between. The CDR3 loop spans 15 amino acids. Germline V gene data show CDR1 as KGHSH and CDR2 as LQKENI. CDR3 in amino acids: CASSLEHGSNQPQHF. The DNA of the CDR3 is TGTGCCAGCTCACTAGAGCATGGTAGCAATCAGCCCCAGCATTTT.

This chain links TRBV6-5 with TRBJ1-5; TRBD1 matches at 10 bases. V was clipped by 7 bases and J by 4 bases; unmatched bases: 7. The CDR3 length is 15 residues. CDR1 MNHEY and CDR2 SVGAGI come from the germline V gene. CDR3 in DNA: TGTGCCAGCATTTTGACAGGGGGCGGGAATCAGCCCCAGCATTTT. It yields the protein CASILTGGGNQPQHF.

This clone turned up a few times. Its ends do not fully match the called genes, so a read error is possible. The CDR3, as DNA: TGTGCCAGCAGTCAAGGGAGTGGAGGTTACACCGGGGAGCTGTTTTTT. Protein sequence: CASSQGSGGYTGELFF. The V call is TRBV14, the J call TRBJ2-2, with TRBD2 as a possible D gene (5 bases). CDR1 SGHDN and CDR2 FVKESK come from the germline V gene. CDR3 length: 16 amino acids.

The chain carries TRBV19 and TRBJ1-4, with D uncertain. This CDR3 is 14 amino acids long. The germline gives CDR1 LNHDA, CDR2 SQIVND (reference sequence). V shed 6 bases and J shed 8 bases, with 16 bases lying between them. For the CDR3, the DNA is TGTGCCAGTAGCCTACAGAAGGCCGGCGAAAAACTGTTTTTT. As protein: CASSLQKAGEKLFF.

The CDR3 nucleotides are TGTGCCAGCAGCTGGGCGGGCCCTGGTTTAGAGCAGTTCTTC. This gives the protein CASSWAGPGLEQFF. V usage is TRBV7-2 and J usage is TRBJ2-1; D possibly corresponds to TRBD2 (5 bases). V lost 4 bases and J lost 10, with 17 bases in between. Germline values: CDR1 SGHTA, CDR2 FQGNSA. This CDR3 has 14 amino acids. Full variable domain (missing parts from reference TRBV7-2 and TRBJ2-1): GAGVSQSPSNKVTEKGKDVELRCDPISGHTALYWYRQSLGQGLEFLIYFQGNSAPDKSGLPSDRFSAERTGGSVSTLTIQRTQQEDSAVYLCASSWAGPGLEQFFGPGTRLTVL.

V is TRBV5-1 and J is TRBJ1-6, with TRBD1 as a possible D gene (6 bases). Trimming left V 4 bases short and J 7 bases short, with 12 bases between. CDR1 is SGHRS, CDR2 YFSETQ, per germline. The CDR3 has 14 amino acids. For the CDR3, the DNA is TGCGCCAGCAGCCCAGGGGAGTTCAATTCACCCCTCCACTTT. Translation: CASSPGEFNSPLHF.

The V and J genes are TRBV7-7 and TRBJ2-4, with D possibly matching TRBD1 (5 bases). The CDR3 sequence is 16 residues long. The V gene lost 2 bases and the J gene lost 0 bases, with 11 bases spanning the gap. Germline loops: CDR1 SSHAT, CDR2 FNYEAQ (reference sequence). The CDR3 region is CASSLNKQGAKNIQYF. The CDR3 region has the DNA TGTGCCAGCAGCTTAAATAAGCAGGGAGCCAAAAACATTCAGTACTTC.

V and J are TRBV27 and TRBJ2-7, with D perhaps matching TRBD2 (5 bases). This CDR3 spans 12 amino acids. Germline V lookup: CDR1 MNHEY, CDR2 SMNVEV (reference sequence). V was shortened by 7 bases and J by 5 bases, with 12 bases between the two germline ends. CDR3 sequence: CASTPGLNEQYF. CDR3 in DNA: TGTGCCAGCACCCCGGGATTGAACGAGCAGTACTTC.

This rearrangement joins TRBV20-1 to TRBJ2-5; 7 bases agree with TRBD2. The CDR3 is 17 amino acids. Germline values: CDR1 DFQATT, CDR2 SNEGSKA (reference sequence). With V trimmed by 3 bases and J by 2 bases, 15 bases remained unmatched. The CDR3 nucleotides read TGCAGTGCTAGTTTTTTTGAGCGGGGCATTTTACAAGAGACCCAGTACTTC. Translated, it gives CSASFFERGILQETQYF.

The V and J genes are TRBV2 and TRBJ1-5; 7 nucleotides match TRBD1. The germline CDR1 and CDR2 sequences are SNHLY and FYNNEI. V trimming: 9 bases; J trimming: 7 bases; junction bases outside the gene matches: 6. The CDR3 consists of 12 residues. The CDR3, as DNA: TGTGCCAGTAGACAGGGAGAGCAGCCCCAGCATTTT. It yields the protein CASRQGEQPQHF.